The source of this T cell receptor (beta chain) is a study of shared clonotypes between healthy human individuals. Repertoires were generated with immunoSEQ multiplex PCR, while TCRdb's copy carries only in-frame clones and drops some. The repertoire holds about 2.4 million clones, with roughly 92% as singletons. Partitioning of CD4+ cells yielded a CD45RA+ naive subset and a CD45RA-negative memory subset. The ends lost 2 bases at V and 7 bases at J; junction bases unmatched: 9. Germline V lookup: CDR1 SNHLY, CDR2 FYNNEI. The CDR3 contains 15 residues. Study-level findings and limits: In contrast to clonotypes shared by all four donors, non-shared clonotypes had lower generation probabilities.

A note on this clone: Its antigen is still unknown.

The chain uses TRBV2 and TRBJ2-7, with 9 bases aligning to TRBD1. Material: naive CD4+ T cells sorted from blood. Described subset: CD45RA+ positively selected. This clonotype was sampled from a man younger than 30 in good health. The CDR3 nucleotides read TGTGCCAGCAGTGAAATCACAGGGGGCCGGGGTGAGCAGTACTTC. This sequence encodes CASSEITGGRGEQYF. The full variable domain, its missing parts supplied by reference TRBV2 and TRBJ2-7, is EPEVTQTPSHQVTQMGQEVILRCVPISNHLYFYWYRQILGQKVEFLVSFYNNEISEKSEIFDDQFSVERPDGSNFTLKIRSTKLEDSAMYFCASSEITGGRGEQYFGPGTRLTVT.